The text below deals with one T cell receptor (beta chain). This sample was taken from a study of blood T cell repertoires in COVID-19. About the research overall: The United States, Italy and Spain supplied acute and convalescent COVID-19 samples. T cells, B-cell-depleted T cells, or PBMCs supplied cDNA or gDNA.

Germline loops: CDR1 SGHVS, CDR2 FQNEAQ. V dropped 6 bases and J dropped 5; count of bases not matched to a gene: 9. CDR3 length: 15 residues. Original data processing: Nucleated cell counts were estimated from reference gene primer amplification. Using immunoSEQ multiplex PCR, the repertoire was profiled, and TCRdb retains in-frame clones only, with some absent. That table furnishes V, J and clone size, whereas the DNA furnished D and trimming. Of tens of thousands of clones in the sample, 80% were seen once. The sequencing sample was made of peripheral blood. This TCR derives from a woman aged 70-85 years with acute or convalescent COVID-19. The V gene is TRBV7-8, the J gene TRBJ2-1; 8 positions match TRBD1. The CDR3 protein is CASRFNPDRDNEQFF. The CDR3 DNA reads TGTGCCAGCAGGTTCAACCCGGACAGGGACAATGAGCAGTTCTTC.